Presented here are 17 T cell receptor beta chains from one specimen sequenced in a study of cytomegalovirus exposure and HLA in healthy donors. Profiling relied on immunoSEQ multiplex PCR, and the TCRdb table lists in-frame clones only, not all of them. The sample records about 140,000 clones, around four fifths being singletons. Material for sequencing was PBMCs. These receptors all come from a young woman in good health and CMV-seronegative.

The rearrangement uses TRBV5-1 and TRBJ1-4; 11 bases are shared with TRBD1. The V gene's germline CDR1 is SGHRS and CDR2 YFSETQ. The CDR3 sequence is 16 residues long. Trimming cost V 2 bases and J 7 bases; bases outside gene matches: 7. The CDR3 nucleotides read TGCGCCAGCAGCTTAGGACAGGGGGCTGTTTTTGAAAAACTGTTTTTT. It encodes CASSLGQGAVFEKLFF.

This chain links TRBV7-6 with TRBJ1-5; 9 bases fit TRBD1. The germline CDR1 and CDR2 sequences are SGHVS and FNYEAQ. This CDR3 is 15 amino acids long. Trimming at V came to 1 base and at J to 4 bases, leaving 2 bases not matched to a gene. The chain's CDR3 is CASSLDRGLNQPQHF. The CDR3 DNA is TGTGCCAGCAGCTTAGACAGGGGGCTGAATCAGCCCCAGCATTTT.

The rearrangement links TRBV6-1 to TRBJ1-2, with TRBD1 as a possible D gene (5 bases). Trimming cost V 8 bases and J 1 base, with 8 bases left between them. This CDR3 is 12 amino acids long. Germline loops: CDR1 MNHNS, CDR2 SASEGT. In DNA form, the CDR3 reads TGTGCCAGCGATCAGGGTAACTATGGCTACACCTTC. Protein: CASDQGNYGYTF.

The chain recombines TRBV5-1 with TRBJ2-7; 7 bases fit TRBD2. V dropped 4 bases and J dropped 0; count of bases not matched to a gene: 7. The CDR3 consists of 15 residues. The germline V gene has CDR1 SGHRS and CDR2 YFSETQ. The CDR3 DNA follows: TGCGCCAGCAGCCCAGGGACTACCTCCTCCTACGAGCAGTACTTC. Protein sequence: CASSPGTTSSYEQYF. Based on the CDR3 plus reference TRBV5-1 and TRBJ2-7, the full variable domain is KAGVTQTPRYLIKTRGQQVTLSCSPISGHRSVSWYQQTPGQGLQFLFEYFSETQRNKGNFPGRFSGRQFSNSRSEMNVSTLELGDSALYLCASSPGTTSSYEQYFGPGTRLTVT.

The J gene is TRBJ1-2, the V gene TRBV4-1; TRBD1 matches at 7 bases. The CDR3 covers 16 residues. The V and J ends lost 5 bases and 4 bases, in that order; junction bases with no gene match: 13. In germline, CDR1 is MGHRA, CDR2 YSYEKL. The CDR3 DNA sequence: TGCGCCAGCAGCGGAGGGGGCCCAGACGGTAGCTATGGCTACACCTTC. It encodes CASSGGGPDGSYGYTF.

The rearrangement links TRBV4-1 to TRBJ2-5, with a possible D match to TRBD1 (6 bases). V was cut by 4 bases and J by 5 bases, with 17 bases left in between. The CDR3 is 15 residues long. Germline V lookup: CDR1 MGHRA, CDR2 YSYEKL. The CDR3 bases are TGCGCCAGCAGCCCTCTTGGAGGAAGGGGGGAGACCCAGTACTTC. Its translation: CASSPLGGRGETQYF.

This clone showed up just a few times. CDR3 sequence reads: CASSVGTNSPLHF. CDR3 bases: TGTGCCAGCAGCGTGGGGACAAATTCACCCCTCCACTTT. This chain joins TRBV9 and TRBJ1-6; D perhaps matches TRBD1 (6 bases). The germline V and J ends were trimmed by 2 bases and 7 bases, with 7 bases remaining between them. The CDR3 totals 13 residues. The germline V gene encodes CDR1 SGDLS and CDR2 YYNGEE.

The rearrangement uses TRBV5-1 and TRBJ1-5; D is uncertain. The CDR3 is made up of 13 amino acids. Germline CDR1 is SGHRS and CDR2 is YFSETQ. The ends were cut back, 0 bases at V and 5 bases at J, with 6 bases in the middle. The DNA for the CDR3 is TGCGCCAGCAGCTTGGTCGGGGATCAGCCCCAGCATTTT. Translated: CASSLVGDQPQHF.

The V call is TRBV2, the J call TRBJ1-5, with D possibly TRBD1 on 6 matching bases. This CDR3 contains 13 residues. Germline V gene data show CDR1 as SNHLY and CDR2 as FYNNEI. Trimming left V 9 bases short and J 4 bases short, with 13 bases between. In DNA form, the CDR3 reads TGTGCCAGTACCGGGACAAATAATCAGCCCCAGCATTTT. This sequence encodes CASTGTNNQPQHF.

This chain joins TRBV6-5 and TRBJ1-1; maybe TRBD1 (5 bases). The CDR3 is 13 amino acids. The V gene lost 5 bases and the J gene lost 1 base, with 8 bases spanning the gap. Germline lookup yields CDR1 MNHEY and CDR2 SVGAGI. In DNA, the CDR3 is TGTGCCAGCAGTAGGGGAAAGAACACTGAAGCTTTCTTT. This codes for CASSRGKNTEAFF.

CDR3 in amino acids: CASSVVIQGGTQYF. DNA of the CDR3: TGTGCCAGCAGCGTAGTTATCCAGGGGGGGACCCAGTACTTC. This chain links TRBV9 with TRBJ2-5; tentative D call: TRBD1 (7 bases). The germline V gene has CDR1 SGDLS and CDR2 YYNGEE. V lost 0 bases to trimming and J lost 7 bases, with 13 bases between them. This CDR3 is 14 amino acids long. Complete variable domain (other parts from reference TRBV9 and TRBJ2-5): DSGVTQTPKHLITATGQRVTLRCSPRSGDLSVYWYQQSLDQGLQFLIQYYNGEERAKGNILERFSAQQFPDLHSELNLSSLELGDSALYFCASSVVIQGGTQYFGPGTRLLVL.

J is TRBJ2-7 and V is TRBV4-3; 8 bases align to TRBD1. With V trimmed by 5 bases and J by 4 bases, 7 bases remained unmatched. CDR3 length equals 14 residues. Germline-derived CDR1 and CDR2 are LGHNA and YSLEER. CDR3 coding DNA: TGCGCCAGCAGCAAACTACAGGGGGAGTACGAGCAGTACTTC. It translates to CASSKLQGEYEQYF.

The chain recombines TRBV6-5 with TRBJ1-2; D remains ambiguous. V lost 2 bases to trimming and J lost 13 bases, with 11 bases between them. The CDR3 totals 11 residues. CDR1 is MNHEY, CDR2 SVGAGI, per germline. The CDR3 here is CASSYGLHLTF. DNA for the CDR3: TGTGCCAGCAGTTACGGACTTCACCTCACCTTC.

A word on this clone: Other DNA sequences in the sample encode the same CDR3. The chain joins TRBV19 to TRBJ2-7; the match to TRBD1 covers 7 bases. CDR3 length equals 13 residues. V lost 4 bases, J lost 6 bases, and 6 bases stayed unmatched. Germline CDR1 LNHDA, CDR2 SQIVND (reference sequence). The CDR3 DNA follows: TGTGCCAGTAGTACTCTCACAGGGGCCGAGCAGTACTTC. This translates into CASSTLTGAEQYF. Together with reference TRBV19 and TRBJ2-7, the CDR3 gives the full variable domain: DGGITQSPKYLFRKEGQNVTLSCEQNLNHDAMYWYRQDPGQGLRLIYYSQIVNDFQKGDIAEGYSVSREKKESFPLTVTSAQKNPTAFYLCASSTLTGAEQYFGPGTRLTVT.

The rearrangement uses TRBV27 and TRBJ2-3; possible D gene TRBD1, 5 bases. The germline V and J ends were trimmed by 6 bases and 3 bases, with 13 bases remaining between them. This CDR3 region has 14 residues. Looked up from germline, CDR1 is MNHEY and CDR2 is SMNVEV (reference sequence). The CDR3: CASSPGFSTDTQYF. The CDR3 bases are TGTGCCAGCAGCCCAGGGTTTAGTACAGATACGCAGTATTTT.

This rearrangement joins TRBV28 to TRBJ1-5; 8 nucleotides line up with TRBD1. The germline V gene has CDR1 MDHEN and CDR2 SYDVKM. This CDR3 is 15 amino acids long. V dropped 3 bases and J dropped 7; count of bases not matched to a gene: 8. Here the CDR3 DNA reads TGTGCCAGCAGTTTTGGTGACAGGGGTCGGCAGCCCCAGCATTTT. It translates to CASSFGDRGRQPQHF.

V and J are TRBV28 and TRBJ2-4; D possibly corresponds to TRBD2 (6 bases). Germline-derived CDR1 and CDR2 are MDHEN and SYDVKM. Trimming took off 2 bases at V and 1 base at J, with 9 bases between the two ends. The length of the CDR3 is 15 residues. CDR3 nucleotides: TGTGCCAGCAGTTTAAGTCGGGGGGCCAAAAACATTCAGTACTTC. This sequence encodes CASSLSRGAKNIQYF.